The 13 T cell receptor beta chains below were found in one sample sequenced in a study of OX40 agonist ivuxolimab in advanced cancers. Profiled with immunoSEQ multiplex PCR; TCRdb holds only in-frame clones, not every one. The sample records 65,000 to 75,000 clones, more than 70% being singletons. The source was CD4+ or CD8+ T cells sorted from blood, collected in a trial of the OX40 agonist ivuxolimab. These receptors originate from an adult with an advanced solid tumor such as melanoma, head and neck, liver or kidney cancer.

This clone occurred a few times. The V gene is TRBV6-5, the J gene TRBJ1-1; D is undetermined. Trimming took off 4 bases at V and 3 bases at J, with 6 bases between the two ends. Per the germline V gene, CDR1 is MNHEY and CDR2 is SVGAGI. The CDR3 is 12 amino acids. The CDR3 DNA sequence: TGTGCCAGCAGTTCGTGGGACACTGAAGCTTTCTTT. Translation: CASSSWDTEAFF.

The chain links TRBV5-1 to TRBJ2-3; 8 bases line up with TRBD1. Germline V gene lookup returns CDR1 SGHRS and CDR2 YFSETQ. The junction had 6 bases not matched to a gene; V was cut back by 3 bases and J by 0 bases. The CDR3 contains 16 residues. DNA of the CDR3: TGCGCCAGCAGCTCCCTGACAGGGGCTAGCACAGATACGCAGTATTTT. Protein: CASSSLTGASTDTQYF.

The chain couples TRBV10-3 to TRBJ1-1, with D tentatively TRBD1 (6 bases). Germline V gene lookup returns CDR1 ENHRY and CDR2 SYGVKD. The V end lost 3 bases, the J end lost 0 bases, and 11 bases lay between the germline ends. The CDR3 is 15 amino acids. The CDR3 protein is CAISERGQLNTEAFF. CDR3 in DNA: TGTGCCATCAGTGAACGTGGACAGTTGAACACTGAAGCTTTCTTT.

The J gene is TRBJ2-7, the V gene TRBV15; 7 bases match TRBD1. J gave up 6 bases and V 3 bases, and 8 bases lay outside the gene matches. The CDR3 runs 14 residues. CDR1 and CDR2 from the germline V gene are LNHNV and YYDKDF (reference sequence). CDR3 in amino acids: CATSSDRVASEQYF. The CDR3 DNA reads as TGTGCCACCAGCAGTGACAGGGTAGCTTCCGAGCAGTACTTC.

The chain employs TRBV10-3 and TRBJ2-2; D is ambiguous. The germline V and J ends were trimmed by 2 bases and 6 bases, with 7 bases remaining between them. This CDR3 is built from 13 residues. Per the germline V gene, CDR1 is ENHRY and CDR2 is SYGVKD. The CDR3 protein is CAISERVPGELFF. The CDR3 DNA sequence: TGTGCCATCAGTGAGCGGGTCCCCGGGGAGCTGTTTTTT.

The chain is built from TRBV11-3 and TRBJ2-5, with D perhaps given as TRBD1 or TRBD2 (5 bases each). V shed 1 base and J shed 0 bases, with 15 bases lying between them. The CDR3 totals 17 residues. Germline CDR1 is SGHNT and CDR2 is YENEEA. The CDR3 DNA is TGTGCCAGCAGCTTAGGGGGGTCAGGCTTACACCAAGAGACCCAGTACTTC. It is translated as CASSLGGSGLHQETQYF.

The chain has TRBV11-1 and TRBJ2-7; tentatively, D is TRBD2 (5 bases). This CDR3 spans 13 amino acids. V lost 1 base to trimming and J lost 3 bases, with 7 bases between them. Germline V gives CDR1 SGHAT, CDR2 FQDESV (reference sequence). This CDR3 is CASSLVGGYEQYF. The CDR3 nucleotides are TGTGCCAGCAGCTTAGTTGGAGGCTACGAGCAGTACTTC.

The rearrangement joins TRBV5-6 to TRBJ1-2, with 8 bases fitting TRBD1. The CDR3 runs 13 residues. The germline gives CDR1 SGHDT, CDR2 YYEEEE. Trimming at V came to 4 bases and at J to 7 bases, leaving 6 bases not matched to a gene. This chain's CDR3 is CASSQDRGSGYTF. CDR3 DNA: TGTGCCAGCAGCCAAGACAGGGGAAGTGGCTACACCTTC.

The CDR3 region is CASRYTAGANVLTF. Here the CDR3 DNA reads TGCGCCAGCAGGTACACAGCTGGGGCCAACGTCCTGACTTTC. V usage is TRBV4-1 and J usage is TRBJ2-6; D uncertain. CDR3 length: 14 residues. CDR1 and CDR2 from the germline V gene are MGHRA and YSYEKL. Trimming removed 6 bases from V and 2 bases from J, with 8 bases in between.

The CDR3 loop reads CAWADRGNQPQHF. The CDR3 DNA sequence: TGTGCCTGGGCGGACAGGGGCAATCAGCCCCAGCATTTT. The rearrangement uses TRBV30 and TRBJ1-5; TRBD1 matches 8 bases. Germline CDR1 and CDR2: GTSNPN and SVGIG (reference sequence). The CDR3 has 13 amino acids. The J segment lost 2 bases and the V segment lost 5 bases, leaving 2 bases of the junction unmatched.

The chain recombines TRBV11-3 with TRBJ2-4; D is uncertain. V dropped 4 bases and J dropped 10 bases, with 11 bases sitting between them. CDR1 is SGHNT and CDR2 is YENEEA in the germline V gene. This CDR3 has 12 amino acids. The chain's CDR3 is CASSSLVGIQYF. CDR3 sequence (DNA): TGTGCCAGCAGCTCCCTGGTAGGGATTCAGTACTTC.

Within the sample, this clone is medium-sized. This chain links TRBV4-2 with TRBJ2-7, with 9 positions matching TRBD1. The CDR3 loop spans 18 amino acids. Unmatched junction bases numbered 12, after V lost 0 bases and J lost 3 bases. From germline, CDR1 is LGHNA and CDR2 YNFKEQ. The CDR3: CASSQEIVAQGAVYEQYF. As DNA, the CDR3 is TGTGCCAGCAGCCAAGAAATAGTGGCACAGGGGGCGGTCTACGAGCAGTACTTC.

The V gene is TRBV6-1, the J gene TRBJ2-2; TRBD1 matches at 11 bases. CDR3 size: 16 residues. The V gene's germline CDR1 is MNHNS and CDR2 SASEGT. With 4 bases clipped from V and 4 bases from J, the junction kept 5 bases outside the gene matches. The CDR3 coding sequence is TGTGCCAGCAGTGGGGACAGGGGGGCCAGCACCGGGGAGCTGTTTTTT. Protein product: CASSGDRGASTGELFF.